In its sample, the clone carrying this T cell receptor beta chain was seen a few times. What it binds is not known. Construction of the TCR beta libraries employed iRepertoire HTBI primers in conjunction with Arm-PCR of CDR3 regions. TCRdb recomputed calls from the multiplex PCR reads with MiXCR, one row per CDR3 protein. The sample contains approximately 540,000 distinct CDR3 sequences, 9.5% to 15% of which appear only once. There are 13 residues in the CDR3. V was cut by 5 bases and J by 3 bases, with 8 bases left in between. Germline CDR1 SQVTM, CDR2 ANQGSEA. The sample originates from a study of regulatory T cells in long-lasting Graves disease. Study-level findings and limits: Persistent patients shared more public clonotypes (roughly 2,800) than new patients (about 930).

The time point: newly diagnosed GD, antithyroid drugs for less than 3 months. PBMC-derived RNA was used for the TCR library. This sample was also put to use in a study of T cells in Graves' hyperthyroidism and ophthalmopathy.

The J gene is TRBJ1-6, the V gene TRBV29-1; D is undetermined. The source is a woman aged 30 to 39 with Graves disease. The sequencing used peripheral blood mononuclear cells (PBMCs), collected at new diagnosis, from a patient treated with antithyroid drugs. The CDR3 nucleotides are TGCAGCGTTAGAAAAAACTATAATTCACCCCTCCACTTT. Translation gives CSVRKNYNSPLHF.